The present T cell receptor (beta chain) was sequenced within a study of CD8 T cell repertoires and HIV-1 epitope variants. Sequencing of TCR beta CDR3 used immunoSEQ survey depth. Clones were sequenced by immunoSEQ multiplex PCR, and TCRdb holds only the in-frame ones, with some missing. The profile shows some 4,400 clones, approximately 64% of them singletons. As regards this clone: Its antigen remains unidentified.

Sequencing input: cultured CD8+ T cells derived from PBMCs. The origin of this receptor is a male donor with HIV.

The CDR3 here is CASSVGQGNEQYF. DNA of the CDR3: TGTGCCAGCAGCGTAGGTCAGGGTAACGAGCAGTACTTC. The chain uses TRBV9 and TRBJ2-7; TRBD1 might be the D (5 bases). V lost 0 bases and J 5 bases, leaving 9 bases between the germline ends. Germline CDR1 SGDLS, CDR2 YYNGEE. The CDR3 is 13 residues long.